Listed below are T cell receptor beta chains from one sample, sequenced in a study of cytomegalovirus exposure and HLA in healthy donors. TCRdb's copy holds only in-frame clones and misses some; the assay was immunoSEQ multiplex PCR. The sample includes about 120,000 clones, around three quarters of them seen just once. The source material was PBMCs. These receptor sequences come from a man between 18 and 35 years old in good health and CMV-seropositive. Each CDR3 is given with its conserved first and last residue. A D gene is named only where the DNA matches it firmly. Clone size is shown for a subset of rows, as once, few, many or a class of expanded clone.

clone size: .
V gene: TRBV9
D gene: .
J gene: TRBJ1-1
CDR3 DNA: TGTGCCAGCAGCGTAGAACAGTTGATGAACACTGAAGCTTTCTTT
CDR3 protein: CASSVEQLMNTEAFF

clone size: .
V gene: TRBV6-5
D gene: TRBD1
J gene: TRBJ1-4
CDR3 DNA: TGTGCCAGCAGCCGACAGGGGAGAGGAAGTGAAAAACTGTTTTTT
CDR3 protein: CASSRQGRGSEKLFF

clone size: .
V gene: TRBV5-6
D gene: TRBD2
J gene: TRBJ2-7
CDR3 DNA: TGTGCCAGCAGCGGAAGGACTAGCGTCTCCTACGAGCAGTACTTC
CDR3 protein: CASSGRTSVSYEQYF

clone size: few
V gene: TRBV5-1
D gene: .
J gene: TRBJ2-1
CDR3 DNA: TGCGCCAGCAGCTTTGCAGTTGGTCTCGATGAGCAGTTCTTC
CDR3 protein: CASSFAVGLDEQFF

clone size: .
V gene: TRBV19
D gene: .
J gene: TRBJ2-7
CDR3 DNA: TGTGCCAGTAGTAAAATTAGCGAGGGAAGCGAGCAGTACTTC
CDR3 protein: CASSKISEGSEQYF

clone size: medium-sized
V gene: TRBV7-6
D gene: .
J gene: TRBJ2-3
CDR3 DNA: TGTGCCAGCAGCTTAGCGGGGACATCGACAGATACGCAGTATTTT
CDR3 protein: CASSLAGTSTDTQYF

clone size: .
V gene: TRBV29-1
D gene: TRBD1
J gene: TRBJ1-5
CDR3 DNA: TGCAGCGTAGGACAGGCCAATCAGCCCCAGCATTTT
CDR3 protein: CSVGQANQPQHF

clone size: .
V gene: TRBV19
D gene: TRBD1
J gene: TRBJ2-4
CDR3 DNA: TGTGCCAGTAGTATAATTGGACAGGGTAGGGACAGTCAGTACTTC
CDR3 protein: CASSIIGQGRDSQYF

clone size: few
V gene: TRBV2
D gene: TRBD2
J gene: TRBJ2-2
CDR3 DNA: TGTGCCAGCAGTTCTAGCGGGGGGAACACCGGGGAGCTGTTTTTT
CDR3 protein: CASSSSGGNTGELFF

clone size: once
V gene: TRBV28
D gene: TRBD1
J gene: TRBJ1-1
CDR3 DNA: TGTGCCACCTACAGGGGGATCATGAACACTGAAGCTTTCTTT
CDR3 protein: CATYRGIMNTEAFF

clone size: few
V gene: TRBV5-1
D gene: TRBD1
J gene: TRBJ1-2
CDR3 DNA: TGCGCCAGCAGCCCACGACAGGGAATCTATGGCTACACCTTC
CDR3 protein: CASSPRQGIYGYTF

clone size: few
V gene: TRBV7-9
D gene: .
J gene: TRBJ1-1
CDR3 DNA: TGTGCCAGCAGCTTAGCCCTGGGGGCGGACACTGAAGCTTTCTTT
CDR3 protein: CASSLALGADTEAFF

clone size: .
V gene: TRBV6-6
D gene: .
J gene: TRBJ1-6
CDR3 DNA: TGTGCCAGCAGCCTCGAGGGACTCTATAATTCACCCCTCCACTTT
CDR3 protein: CASSLEGLYNSPLHF

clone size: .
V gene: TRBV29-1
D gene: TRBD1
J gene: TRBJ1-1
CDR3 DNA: TGCAGCGTTGAAGGGGGACAGGGGGTAGTGAACACTGAAGCTTTCTTT
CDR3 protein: CSVEGGQGVVNTEAFF

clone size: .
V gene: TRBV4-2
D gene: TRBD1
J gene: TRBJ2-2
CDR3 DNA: TGTGCCAGCAGCTCGATATGGGACAGGGACACCGGGGAGCTGTTTTTT
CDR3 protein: CASSSIWDRDTGELFF